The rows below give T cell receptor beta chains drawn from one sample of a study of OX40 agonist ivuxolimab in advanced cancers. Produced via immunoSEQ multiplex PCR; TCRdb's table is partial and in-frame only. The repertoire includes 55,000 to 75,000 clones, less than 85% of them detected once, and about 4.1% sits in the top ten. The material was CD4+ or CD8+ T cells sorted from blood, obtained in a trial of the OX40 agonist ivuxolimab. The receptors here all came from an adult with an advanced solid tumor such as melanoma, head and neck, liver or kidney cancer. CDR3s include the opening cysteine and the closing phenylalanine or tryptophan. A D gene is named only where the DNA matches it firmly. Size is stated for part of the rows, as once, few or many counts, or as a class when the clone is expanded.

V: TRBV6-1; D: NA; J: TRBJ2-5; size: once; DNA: TGTGCCAGCATCCCTCGGCGGGTCGAAGAGACCCAGTACTTC; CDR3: CASIPRRVEETQYF
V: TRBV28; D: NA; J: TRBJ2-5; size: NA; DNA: TGTGCCAGCAGTTTAGGTGTCGGGGAGACCCAGTACTTC; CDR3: CASSLGVGETQYF
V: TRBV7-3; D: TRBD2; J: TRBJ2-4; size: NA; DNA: TGTGCCAGCAGCCCCCCGGGGGGGAGGGGTGGAAACATTCAGTACTTC; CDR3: CASSPPGGRGGNIQYF
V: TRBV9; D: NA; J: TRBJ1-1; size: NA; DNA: TGTGCCAGCAGCGGGACAATCGACACTGAAGCTTTCTTT; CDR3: CASSGTIDTEAFF
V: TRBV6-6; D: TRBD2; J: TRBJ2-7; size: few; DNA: TGTGCCAGCAGTTACGAGCGGGGGGCCTACGAGCAGTACTTC; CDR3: CASSYERGAYEQYF
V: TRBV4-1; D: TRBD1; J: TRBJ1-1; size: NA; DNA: TGCGCCAGCAGCAGAGGGGGGACAGTGGCTTTCTTT; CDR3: CASSRGGTVAFF
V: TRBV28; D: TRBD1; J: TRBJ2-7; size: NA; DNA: TGTGCCAGCAGGAGACAGGGGCCCTACGAGCAGTACTTC; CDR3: CASRRQGPYEQYF
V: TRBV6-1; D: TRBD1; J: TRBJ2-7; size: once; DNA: TGTGCCAGCCAAACAGGGGGCTCTTACGAGCAGTACTTC; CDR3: CASQTGGSYEQYF
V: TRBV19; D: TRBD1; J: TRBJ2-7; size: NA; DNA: TGTGCCAGTCTGGGGACAGGGACCTACGAGCAGTACTTC; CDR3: CASLGTGTYEQYF
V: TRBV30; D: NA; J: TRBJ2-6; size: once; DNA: TGTGCCTGGACCTTCGACTGGTCTGGGGCCAACGTCCTGACTTTC; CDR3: CAWTFDWSGANVLTF
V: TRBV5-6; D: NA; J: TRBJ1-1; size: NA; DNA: TGTGCCAGCGGACCCACGGGGGTAGGCACTGAAGCTTTCTTT; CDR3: CASGPTGVGTEAFF
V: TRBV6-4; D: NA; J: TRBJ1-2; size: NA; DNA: TGTGCCAGCAAATTCTATGGCTACACCTTC; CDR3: CASKFYGYTF
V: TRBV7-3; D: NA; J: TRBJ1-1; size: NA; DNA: TGTGCCAGCAGCTTAAAAGGGTCAGGGAACACTGAAGCTTTCTTT; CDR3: CASSLKGSGNTEAFF
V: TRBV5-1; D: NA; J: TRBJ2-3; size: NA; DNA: TGCGCCAGCAGCTTGGGTCGGGAAACAGATACGCAGTATTTT; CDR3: CASSLGRETDTQYF
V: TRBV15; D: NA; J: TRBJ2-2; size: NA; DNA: TGTGCCACCAGCAGAGATCACACCGGGGAGCTGTTTTTT; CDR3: CATSRDHTGELFF
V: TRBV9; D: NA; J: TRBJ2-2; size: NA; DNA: TGTGCCAGCAGCGCTCCTTTGGGGGGCCCAATGAACACCGGGGAGCTGTTTTTT; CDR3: CASSAPLGGPMNTGELFF
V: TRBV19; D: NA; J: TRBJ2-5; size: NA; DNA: TGTGCCAGTAGTATAGAATCGTACGGGCAGGGGGAGGCCCAGTACTTC; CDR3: CASSIESYGQGEAQYF
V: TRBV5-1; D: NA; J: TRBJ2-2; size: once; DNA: TGCGCCAGCAGCTTCACTAGCGGGGAGCTGTTTTTT; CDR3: CASSFTSGELFF
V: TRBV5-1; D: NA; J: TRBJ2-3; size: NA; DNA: TGCGCCAGCGGAAGAGACACAGATACGCAGTATTTT; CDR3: CASGRDTDTQYF
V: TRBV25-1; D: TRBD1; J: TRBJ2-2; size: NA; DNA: TGTGCCAGCAGTGCCTTCCGGGACAGCGGGGAGCTGTTTTTT; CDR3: CASSAFRDSGELFF
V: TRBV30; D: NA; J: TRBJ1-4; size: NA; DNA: TGTGCCTGGAGCCCACGAAGGGGCAATGAAAAACTGTTTTTT; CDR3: CAWSPRRGNEKLFF
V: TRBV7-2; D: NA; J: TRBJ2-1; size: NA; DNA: TGTGCCAGCAGCTCCCAGGCGGGGGCTAACAATGAGCAGTTCTTC; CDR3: CASSSQAGANNEQFF
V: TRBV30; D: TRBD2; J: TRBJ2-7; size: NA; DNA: TGTGCCTGGAGGACTAGCGCGACCGTTTACGAGCAGTACTTC; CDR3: CAWRTSATVYEQYF
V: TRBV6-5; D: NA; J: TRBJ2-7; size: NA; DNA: TGTGCCGCCCGCCCCGGACAGACCTCCTACGAGCAGTACTTC; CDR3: CAARPGQTSYEQYF
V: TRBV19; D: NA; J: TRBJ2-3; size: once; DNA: TGTGCCAGTAGTATCGACAGCGCCACAGATACGCAGTATTTT; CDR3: CASSIDSATDTQYF
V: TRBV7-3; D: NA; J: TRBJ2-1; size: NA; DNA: TGTGCCAGCAGCTTAAGTGGCTACAATGAGCAGTTCTTC; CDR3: CASSLSGYNEQFF
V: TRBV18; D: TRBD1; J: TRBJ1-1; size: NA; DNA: TGTGCCAGCTCACCACGACAGGGAGGGGATGAAGCTTTCTTT; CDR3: CASSPRQGGDEAFF
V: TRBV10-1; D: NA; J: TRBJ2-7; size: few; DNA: TGCGCCAGCAGTGAGTCGGGGTTGGGGGAGCAGTACTTC; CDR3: CASSESGLGEQYF
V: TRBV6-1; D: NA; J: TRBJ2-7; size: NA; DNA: TGTGCCAGCAGGAACAGGGTGACGTACTACGAGCAGTACTTC; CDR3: CASRNRVTYYEQYF
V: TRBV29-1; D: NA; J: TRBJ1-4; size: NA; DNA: TGCAGCGCCCGAGAAACTAATGAAAAACTGTTTTTT; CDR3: CSARETNEKLFF
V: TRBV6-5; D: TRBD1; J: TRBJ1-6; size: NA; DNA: TGTGCCAGCAGTCCCAGGGGGCCATCACCCCTCCACTTT; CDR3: CASSPRGPSPLHF
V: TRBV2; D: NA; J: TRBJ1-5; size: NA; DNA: TGTGCCAGCAAGTCGGACGGCTATAGCAATCAGCCCCAGCATTTT; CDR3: CASKSDGYSNQPQHF